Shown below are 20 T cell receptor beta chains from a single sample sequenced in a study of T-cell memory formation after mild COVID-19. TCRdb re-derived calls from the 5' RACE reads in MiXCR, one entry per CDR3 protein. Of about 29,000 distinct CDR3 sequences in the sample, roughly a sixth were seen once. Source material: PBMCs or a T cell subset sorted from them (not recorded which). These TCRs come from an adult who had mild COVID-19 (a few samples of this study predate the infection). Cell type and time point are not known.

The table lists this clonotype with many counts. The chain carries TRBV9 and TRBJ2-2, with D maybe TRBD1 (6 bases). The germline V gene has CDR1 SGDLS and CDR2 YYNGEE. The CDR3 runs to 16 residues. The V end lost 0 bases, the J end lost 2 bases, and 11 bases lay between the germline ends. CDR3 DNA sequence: TGTGCCAGCAGCGTAGGCGTGACAGGAAACACCGGGGAGCTGTTTTTT. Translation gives CASSVGVTGNTGELFF.

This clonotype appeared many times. For the CDR3, the DNA is TGCAGCGTTGTTAGGAGCGTTCAAGAGACCCAGTACTTC. Its protein product is CSVVRSVQETQYF. The chain joins TRBV29-1 to TRBJ2-5, with D unclear. This CDR3 region has 13 residues. Trimming removed 4 bases from V and 2 bases from J, with 11 bases in between. Germline CDR1 SQVTM, CDR2 ANQGSEA. Supplemented by reference TRBV29-1 and TRBJ2-5, the full variable domain reads SAVISQKPSRDICQRGTSLTIQCQVDSQVTMMFWYRQQPGQSLTLIATANQGSEATYESGFVIDKFPISRPNLTFSTLTVSNMSPEDSSIYLCSVVRSVQETQYFGPGTRLLVL.

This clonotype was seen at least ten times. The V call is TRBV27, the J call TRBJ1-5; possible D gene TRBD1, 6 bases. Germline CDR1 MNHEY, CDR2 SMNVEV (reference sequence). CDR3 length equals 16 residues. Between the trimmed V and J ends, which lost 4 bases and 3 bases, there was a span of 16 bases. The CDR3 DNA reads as TGTGCCAGCAGTTCCGGGGGGGCCCGCATCAATCAGCCCCAGCATTTT. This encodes CASSSGGARINQPQHF.

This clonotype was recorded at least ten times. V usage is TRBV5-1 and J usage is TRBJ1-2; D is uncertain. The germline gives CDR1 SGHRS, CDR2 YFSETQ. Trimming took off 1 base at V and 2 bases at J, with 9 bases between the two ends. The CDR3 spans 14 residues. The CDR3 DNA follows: TGCGCCAGCAGCTTGTCGGGGTTCAACTATGGCTACACCTTC. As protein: CASSLSGFNYGYTF.

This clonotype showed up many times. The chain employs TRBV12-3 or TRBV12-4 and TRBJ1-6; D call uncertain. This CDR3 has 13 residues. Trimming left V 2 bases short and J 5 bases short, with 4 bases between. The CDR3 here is CASSLQDNSPLHF. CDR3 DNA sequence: TGTGCCAGCAGTTTACAGGATAATTCACCCCTCCACTTT.

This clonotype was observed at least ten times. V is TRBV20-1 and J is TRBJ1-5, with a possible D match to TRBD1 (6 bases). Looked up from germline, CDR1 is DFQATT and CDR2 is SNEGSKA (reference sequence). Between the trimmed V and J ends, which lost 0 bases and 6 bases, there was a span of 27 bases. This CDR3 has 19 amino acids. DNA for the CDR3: TGCAGTGCTAGAGATAACACCGTCGGGGTGCAGGGGATGGGTCAGCCCCAGCATTTT. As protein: CSARDNTVGVQGMGQPQHF.

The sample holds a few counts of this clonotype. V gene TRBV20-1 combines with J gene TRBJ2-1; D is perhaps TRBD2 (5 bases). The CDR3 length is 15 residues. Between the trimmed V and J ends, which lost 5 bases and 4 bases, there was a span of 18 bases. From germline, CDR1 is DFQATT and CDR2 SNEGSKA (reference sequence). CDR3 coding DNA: TGCAGTGCTGATCTAGCCCTCCCTTTTTACAATGAGCAGTTCTTC. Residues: CSADLALPFYNEQFF.

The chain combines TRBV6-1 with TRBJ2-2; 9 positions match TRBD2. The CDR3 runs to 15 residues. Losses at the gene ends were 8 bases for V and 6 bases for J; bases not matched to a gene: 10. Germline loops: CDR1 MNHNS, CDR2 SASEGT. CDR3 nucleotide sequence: TGTGCCAGCGGCGCTAGCGGGACTTCCCCCGGGGAGCTGTTTTTT. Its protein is CASGASGTSPGELFF.

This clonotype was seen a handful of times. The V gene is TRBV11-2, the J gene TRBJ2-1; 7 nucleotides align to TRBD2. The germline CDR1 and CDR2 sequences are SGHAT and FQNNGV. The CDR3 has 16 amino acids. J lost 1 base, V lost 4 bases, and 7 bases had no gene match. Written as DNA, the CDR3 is TGTGCCAGCAGCTCTATACGGGGGGAATCCTACAATGAGCAGTTCTTC. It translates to CASSSIRGESYNEQFF.

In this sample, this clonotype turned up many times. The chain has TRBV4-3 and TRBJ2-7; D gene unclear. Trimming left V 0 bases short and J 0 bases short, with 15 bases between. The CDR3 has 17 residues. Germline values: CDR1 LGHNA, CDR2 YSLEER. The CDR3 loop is CASSQERSQPSSYEQYF. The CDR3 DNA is TGCGCCAGCAGCCAAGAAAGGTCACAGCCAAGCTCCTACGAGCAGTACTTC.

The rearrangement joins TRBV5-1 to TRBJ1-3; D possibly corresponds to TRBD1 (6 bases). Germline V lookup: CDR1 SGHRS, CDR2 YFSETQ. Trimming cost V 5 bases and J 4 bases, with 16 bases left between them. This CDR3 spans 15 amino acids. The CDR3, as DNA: TGCGCCAGCAGTACACAGGGTGGGACAGGAAACACCATATATTTT. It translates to CASSTQGGTGNTIYF. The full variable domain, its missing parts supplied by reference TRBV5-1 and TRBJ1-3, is KAGVTQTPRYLIKTRGQQVTLSCSPISGHRSVSWYQQTPGQGLQFLFEYFSETQRNKGNFPGRFSGRQFSNSRSEMNVSTLELGDSALYLCASSTQGGTGNTIYFGEGSWLTVV.

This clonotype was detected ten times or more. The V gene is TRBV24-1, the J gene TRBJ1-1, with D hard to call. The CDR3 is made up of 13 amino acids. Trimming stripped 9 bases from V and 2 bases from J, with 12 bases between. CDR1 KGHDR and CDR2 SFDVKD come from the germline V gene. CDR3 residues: CATRGPGNTEAFF. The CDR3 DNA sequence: TGTGCCACCCGAGGGCCAGGAAACACTGAAGCTTTCTTT.

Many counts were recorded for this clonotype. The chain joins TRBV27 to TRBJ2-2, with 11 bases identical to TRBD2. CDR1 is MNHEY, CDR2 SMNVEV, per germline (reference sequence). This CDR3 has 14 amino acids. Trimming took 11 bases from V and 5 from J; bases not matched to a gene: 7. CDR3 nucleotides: TGTGCCTCAGGGCTAGCGGGGGGAACCGGGGAGCTGTTTTTT. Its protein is CASGLAGGTGELFF.

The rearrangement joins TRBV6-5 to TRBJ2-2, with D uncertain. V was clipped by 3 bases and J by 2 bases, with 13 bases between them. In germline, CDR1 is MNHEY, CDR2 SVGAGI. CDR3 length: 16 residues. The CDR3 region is CASSYVWTINTGELFF. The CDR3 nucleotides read TGTGCCAGCAGTTATGTTTGGACGATAAACACCGGGGAGCTGTTTTTT.

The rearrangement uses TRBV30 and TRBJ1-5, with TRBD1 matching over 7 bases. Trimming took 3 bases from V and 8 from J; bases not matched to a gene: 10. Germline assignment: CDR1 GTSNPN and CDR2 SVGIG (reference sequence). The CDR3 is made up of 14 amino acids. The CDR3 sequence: CAWSPTGWEKPQHF. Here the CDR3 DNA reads TGTGCCTGGAGCCCGACAGGGTGGGAGAAGCCCCAGCATTTT.

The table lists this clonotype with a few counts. The CDR3 spells CASSVELYTGELFF. The DNA for the CDR3 is TGTGCCAGCAGCGTCGAGTTGTACACCGGGGAGCTGTTTTTT. The chain couples TRBV9 to TRBJ2-2, with D unresolved. Trimming stripped 2 bases from V and 3 bases from J, with 8 bases between. This CDR3 is built from 14 residues. In germline, CDR1 is SGDLS, CDR2 YYNGEE.

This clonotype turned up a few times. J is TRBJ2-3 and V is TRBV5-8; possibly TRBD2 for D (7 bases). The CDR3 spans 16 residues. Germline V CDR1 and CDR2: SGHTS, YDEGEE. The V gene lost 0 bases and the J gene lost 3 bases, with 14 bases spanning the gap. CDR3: CASSLGTAGATDTQYF. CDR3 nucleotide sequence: TGTGCCAGCAGCTTGGGTACGGCGGGGGCTACAGATACGCAGTATTTT. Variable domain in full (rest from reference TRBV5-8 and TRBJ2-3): EAGVTQSPTHLIKTRGQQATLRCSPISGHTSVYWYQQALGLGLQFLLWYDEGEERNRGNFPPRFSGRQFPNYSSELNVNALELEDSALYLCASSLGTAGATDTQYFGPGTRLTVL.

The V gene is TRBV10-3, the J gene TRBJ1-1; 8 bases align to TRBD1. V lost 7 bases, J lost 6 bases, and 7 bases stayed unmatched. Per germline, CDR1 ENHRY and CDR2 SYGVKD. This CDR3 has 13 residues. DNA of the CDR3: TGTGCCATCACCATGGGACAGGTATCTGAAGCTTTCTTT. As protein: CAITMGQVSEAFF.

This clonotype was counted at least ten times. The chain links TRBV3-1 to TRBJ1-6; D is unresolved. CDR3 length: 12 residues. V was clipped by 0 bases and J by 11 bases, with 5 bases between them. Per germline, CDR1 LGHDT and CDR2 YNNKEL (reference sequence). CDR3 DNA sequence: TGTGCCAGCAGCCAAGATATGGCACCCCTCCACTTT. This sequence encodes CASSQDMAPLHF.

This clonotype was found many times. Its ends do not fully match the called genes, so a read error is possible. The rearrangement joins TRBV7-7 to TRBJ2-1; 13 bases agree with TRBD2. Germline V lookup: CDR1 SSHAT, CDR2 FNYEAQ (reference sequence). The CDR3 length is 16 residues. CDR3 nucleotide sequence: TGTGCTAGCAGCTTAAGTGGACTAGCGGGAGTCAATGAGCAGTTCTTC. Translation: CASSLSGLAGVNEQFF.